This note documents a single T cell receptor beta chain sequence. The CDR3 length is 17 residues. Germline CDR1 is LGHDT and CDR2 is YNNKEL (reference sequence). Trimming removed 6 bases from V and 3 bases from J; junction bases left unmatched: 14. This record comes from a study of blood T cell repertoires in COVID-19. Study summary: Sample material is recorded as cDNA or gDNA derived from T cells, B-cell-depleted T cells, or PBMCs.

Original analysis: Quantification of nucleated cells was approximated via reference gene primer amplification. TCRdb keeps only in-frame clones here, not all; method: immunoSEQ multiplex PCR. V, J and clone size were drawn from that table, and D and trimming were deduced from the DNA. Here the sample spans about 200,000 clones, 80% to 95% being singletons. This sequence originates from a man aged 50-60 years with acute or convalescent COVID-19. The rearrangement links TRBV3-1 (or the pseudogene TRBV3-2) to TRBJ2-4; 7 bases are shared with TRBD1. The sample was peripheral blood. This CDR3 reads CASSHRGLGSGKNIQYF. In DNA form, the CDR3 reads TGTGCCAGCAGTCACAGGGGTCTGGGATCGGGCAAAAACATTCAGTACTTC.